A selection of T cell receptor beta chains follows, all from one sample in a study of a mutant IDH1 vaccine in newly diagnosed glioma. These receptors' targets are unknown. Clones were read by immunoSEQ multiplex PCR, and TCRdb kept only the in-frame ones, dropping some. The table shows 110,000 or so clones, with about 90% occurring only once. Source: PBMCs, taken from a glioma patient whose treatment included an IDH1 peptide vaccine. The source is a woman aged 50 to 60 with glioma. Each CDR3 is given with its conserved first and last residue. D genes are given only for firm matches. The size entry is marked missing in some rows and otherwise reads once, few, many or a size class.

d_gene	abundance	v_gene	j_gene	CDR3nt	CDR3aa
NA	NA	TRBV7-5	TRBJ1-5	TGTGCCAGCAGCCCTTCGTCGGTATCCATACAGCCCCAGCATTTT	CASSPSSVSIQPQHF
NA	few	TRBV11-2	TRBJ2-7	TGTGCCAGCAGCCCCCACGGCCGAGCCCCCGAGCAGTACTTC	CASSPHGRAPEQYF
NA	few	TRBV19	TRBJ1-2	TGTGCCAGTAGTGCCCTGGACTCGTTAGGGCACTATGGCTACACCTTC	CASSALDSLGHYGYTF
NA	NA	TRBV7-3	TRBJ2-2	TGTGCCAGCAGCCCCCAGGGTGTAGGGGAGCTGTTTTTT	CASSPQGVGELFF
NA	once	TRBV5-8	TRBJ2-5	TGTGCCAGCAGCTTGGGACAGGTAGAGACCCAGTACTTC	CASSLGQVETQYF
NA	NA	TRBV10-1	TRBJ1-1	TGCGCCAGCAGCCCGGGGCAGGTTGGAACTGAAGCTTTCTTT	CASSPGQVGTEAFF
NA	NA	TRBV21-1	TRBJ1-4	TGTGCCAGCAGCAAAGGGGATCATGAAAAACTGTTTTTT	CASSKGDHEKLFF
NA	NA	TRBV29-1	TRBJ2-5	TGCAGCGTTGTGGAGGGACCTAGGGAGACCCAGTACTTC	CSVVEGPRETQYF
TRBD2	NA	TRBV7-2	TRBJ2-7	TGTGCCAGCAGCCAAAGCGGGAGGACCTACGAGCAGTACTTC	CASSQSGRTYEQYF
TRBD2	NA	TRBV19	TRBJ2-1	TGTGCCAGTAGTGGAGTTAGCGGGAGTGATGAGCAGTTCTTC	CASSGVSGSDEQFF
NA	NA	TRBV11-2	TRBJ2-1	TGTGCCAGCAGCTTCCATGGGGGCTACAATGAGCAGTTCTTC	CASSFHGGYNEQFF
TRBD1	once	TRBV27	TRBJ2-5	TGTGCCAGCAGAAGGGGGCTCGCCGAGACCCAGTACTTC	CASRRGLAETQYF
NA	NA	TRBV7-3	TRBJ2-5	TGTGCCAGCAGCCCCCGACTAGGGTCAGAGACCCAGTACTTC	CASSPRLGSETQYF
TRBD2	once	TRBV7-3	TRBJ2-2	TGTGCCAGCAGCTTCACCGGGACTAGCGGGAGTGGCGGGGAGCTGTTTTTT	CASSFTGTSGSGGELFF
NA	NA	TRBV18	TRBJ2-7	TGTGCCAGCTCACCTCCCACTGTAGACGAGCAGTACTTC	CASSPPTVDEQYF
NA	NA	TRBV9	TRBJ2-6	TGTGCCAGCAGCGTAAGTCCAGGGGAGAATGGGGCCAACGTCCTGACTTTC	CASSVSPGENGANVLTF